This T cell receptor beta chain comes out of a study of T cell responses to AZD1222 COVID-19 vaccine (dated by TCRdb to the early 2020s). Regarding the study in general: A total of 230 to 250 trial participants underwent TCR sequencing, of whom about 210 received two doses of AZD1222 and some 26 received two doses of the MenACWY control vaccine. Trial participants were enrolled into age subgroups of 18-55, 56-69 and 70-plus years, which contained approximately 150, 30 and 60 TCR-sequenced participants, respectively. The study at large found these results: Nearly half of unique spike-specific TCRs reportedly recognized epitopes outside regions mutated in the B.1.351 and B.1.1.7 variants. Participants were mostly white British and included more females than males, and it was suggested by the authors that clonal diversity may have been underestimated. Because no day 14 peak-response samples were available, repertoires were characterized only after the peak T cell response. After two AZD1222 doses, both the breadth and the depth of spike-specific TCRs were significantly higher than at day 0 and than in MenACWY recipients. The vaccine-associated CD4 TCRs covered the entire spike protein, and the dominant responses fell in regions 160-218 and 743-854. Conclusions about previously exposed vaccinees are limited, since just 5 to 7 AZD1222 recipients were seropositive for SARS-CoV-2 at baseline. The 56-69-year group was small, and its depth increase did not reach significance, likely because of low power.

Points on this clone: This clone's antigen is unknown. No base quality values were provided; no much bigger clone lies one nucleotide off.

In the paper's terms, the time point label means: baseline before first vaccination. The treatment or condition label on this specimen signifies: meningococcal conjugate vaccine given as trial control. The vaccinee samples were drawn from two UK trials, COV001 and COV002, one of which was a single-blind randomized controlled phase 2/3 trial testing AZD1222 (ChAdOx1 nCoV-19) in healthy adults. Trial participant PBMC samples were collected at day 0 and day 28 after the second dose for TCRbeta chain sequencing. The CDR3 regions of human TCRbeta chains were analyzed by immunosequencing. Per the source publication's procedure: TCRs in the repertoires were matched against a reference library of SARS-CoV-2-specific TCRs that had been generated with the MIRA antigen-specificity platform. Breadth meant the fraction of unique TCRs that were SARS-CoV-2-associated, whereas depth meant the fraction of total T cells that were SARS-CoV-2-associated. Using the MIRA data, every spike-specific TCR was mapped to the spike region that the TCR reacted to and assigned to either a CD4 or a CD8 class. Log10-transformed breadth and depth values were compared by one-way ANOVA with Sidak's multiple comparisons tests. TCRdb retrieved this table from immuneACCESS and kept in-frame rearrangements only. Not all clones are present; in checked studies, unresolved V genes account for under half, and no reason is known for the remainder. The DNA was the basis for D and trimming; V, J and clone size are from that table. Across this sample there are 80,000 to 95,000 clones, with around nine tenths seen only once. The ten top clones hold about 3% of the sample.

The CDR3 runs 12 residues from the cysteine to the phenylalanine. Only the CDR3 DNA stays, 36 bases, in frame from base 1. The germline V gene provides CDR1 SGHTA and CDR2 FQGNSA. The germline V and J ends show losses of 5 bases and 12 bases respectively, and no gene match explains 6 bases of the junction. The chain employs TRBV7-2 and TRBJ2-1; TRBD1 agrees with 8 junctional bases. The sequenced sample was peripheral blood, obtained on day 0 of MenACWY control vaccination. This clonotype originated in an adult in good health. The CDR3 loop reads CASSDPGGGQFF. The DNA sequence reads TGTGCCAGCAGCGATCCAGGGGGCGGGCAGTTCTTC.